This T cell receptor beta chain emerged from a study of PD-1 blockade in classical Hodgkin lymphoma. Study overall: Every 2 weeks, patients got 3 mg/kg intravenous nivolumab.

Details on this clone: Its antigen is as yet unknown.

This CDR3 spans 14 amino acids. The V and J ends lost 7 bases and 0 bases respectively, with 10 bases between them. The germline V gene encodes CDR1 LNHDA and CDR2 SQIVND (reference sequence). Profiling relied on immunoSEQ multiplex PCR, and the TCRdb table lists in-frame clones only, not all of them. Among about 26,000 clones listed, about 67% were seen once. Autologous stem cell transplantation was followed by relapse in every patient, and brentuximab vedotin exposure varied. General study points: Complete responders' baseline diversity resembled that of newly diagnosed patients. With CD4+ cells, TCR diversity rose significantly by C4D1, but not with CD8+ cells. The authors excluded patients who started nivolumab under 1 year after ASCT.

Sequences were derived from peripheral blood mononuclear cells (PBMCs), sampled before the second cycle of nivolumab. This clonotype originated in a human donor with classical Hodgkin lymphoma. The rearrangement joins TRBV19 to TRBJ2-1; D not certain. CDR3 DNA sequence: TGTGCCAGTACTGACTCGAGCTCCTACAATGAGCAGTTCTTC. Translation gives CASTDSSSYNEQFF.